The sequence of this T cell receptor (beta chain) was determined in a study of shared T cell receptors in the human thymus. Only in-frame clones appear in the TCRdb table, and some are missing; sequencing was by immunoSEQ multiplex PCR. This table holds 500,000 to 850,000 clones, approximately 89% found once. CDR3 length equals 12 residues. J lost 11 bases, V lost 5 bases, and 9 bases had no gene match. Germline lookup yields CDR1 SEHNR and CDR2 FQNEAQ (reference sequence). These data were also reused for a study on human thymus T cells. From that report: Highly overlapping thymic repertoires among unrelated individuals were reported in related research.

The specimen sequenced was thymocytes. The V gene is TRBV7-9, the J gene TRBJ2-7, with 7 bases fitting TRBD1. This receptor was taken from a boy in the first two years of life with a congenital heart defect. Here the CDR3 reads CASSPTGDVEYF. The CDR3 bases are TGTGCCAGCAGCCCAACAGGGGACGTTGAGTACTTC.